The T cell receptor beta chain under discussion was sequenced for a study of T cells in Graves' hyperthyroidism and ophthalmopathy. This clonotype was counted at least ten times. Amplified TCR beta CDR3 regions derived from RNA transcripts. With the HTBI primer set, the TCR CDR3 went through a first round of RT-PCR. One entry per CDR3 protein, called by TCRdb with MiXCR from the multiplex PCR reads. The data show roughly 170,000 distinct CDR3 sequences, about 17% seen once. V trimming: 1 base; J trimming: 6 bases; junction bases outside the gene matches: 13. CDR1 is SGHDN and CDR2 is FVKESK in the germline V gene. This CDR3 is 18 amino acids long.

Material: blood. The V gene is TRBV14, the J gene TRBJ2-2, with 8 bases lining up with TRBD1. This TCR was recovered from a woman aged 50 to 60 with Graves' hyperthyroidism. The CDR3 here is CASSQADRGRVTAGELFF. The CDR3 DNA follows: TGTGCCAGCAGCCAAGCCGACAGGGGCCGCGTTACGGCCGGGGAGCTGTTTTTT. Full variable domain (missing parts from reference TRBV14 and TRBJ2-2): EAGVTQFPSHSVIEKGQTVTLRCDPISGHDNLYWYRRVMGKEIKFLLHFVKESKQDESGMPNNRFLAERTGGTYSTLKVQPAELEDSGVYFCASSQADRGRVTAGELFFGEGSRLTVL.